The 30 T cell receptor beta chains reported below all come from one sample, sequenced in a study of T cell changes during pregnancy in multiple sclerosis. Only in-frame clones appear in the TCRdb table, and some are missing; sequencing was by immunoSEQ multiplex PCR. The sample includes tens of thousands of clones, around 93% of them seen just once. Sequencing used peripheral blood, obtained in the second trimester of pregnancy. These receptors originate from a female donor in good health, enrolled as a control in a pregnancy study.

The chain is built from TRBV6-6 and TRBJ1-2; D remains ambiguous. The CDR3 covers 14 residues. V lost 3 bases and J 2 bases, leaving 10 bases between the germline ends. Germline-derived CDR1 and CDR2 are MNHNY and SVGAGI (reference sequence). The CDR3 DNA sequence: TGTGCCAGCAGTTATCATGGGGAGAACTATGGCTACACCTTC. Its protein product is CASSYHGENYGYTF.

For the CDR3, the DNA is TGTGCCAGCAACCTGATGGGGGAGGGAACCGGAGCTTTCTTT. It codes for CASNLMGEGTGAFF. The chain is built from TRBV6-6 and TRBJ1-1, with D perhaps TRBD1 (5 bases). Trimming left V 7 bases short and J 10 bases short, with 22 bases between. The CDR3 consists of 14 residues. Germline assignment: CDR1 MNHNY and CDR2 SVGAGI (reference sequence).

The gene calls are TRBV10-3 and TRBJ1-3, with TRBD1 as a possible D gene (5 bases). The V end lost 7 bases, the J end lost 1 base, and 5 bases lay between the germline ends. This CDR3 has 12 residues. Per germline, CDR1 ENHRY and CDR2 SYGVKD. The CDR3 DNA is TGTGCCATCAAGGGGTCTGGAAACACCATATATTTT. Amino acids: CAIKGSGNTIYF.

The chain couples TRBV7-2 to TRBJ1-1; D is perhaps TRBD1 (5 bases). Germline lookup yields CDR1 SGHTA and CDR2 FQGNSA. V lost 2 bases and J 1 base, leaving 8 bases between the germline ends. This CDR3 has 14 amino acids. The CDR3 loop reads CASSLFQGNTEAFF. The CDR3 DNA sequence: TGTGCCAGCAGCTTATTCCAGGGGAACACTGAAGCTTTCTTT.

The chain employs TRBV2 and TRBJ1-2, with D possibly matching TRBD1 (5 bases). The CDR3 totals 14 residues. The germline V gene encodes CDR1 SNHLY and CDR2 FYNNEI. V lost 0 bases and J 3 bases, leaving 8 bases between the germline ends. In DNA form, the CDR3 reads TGTGCCAGCAGTGAAGCGTGGGGGGACTATGGCTACACCTTC. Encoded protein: CASSEAWGDYGYTF.

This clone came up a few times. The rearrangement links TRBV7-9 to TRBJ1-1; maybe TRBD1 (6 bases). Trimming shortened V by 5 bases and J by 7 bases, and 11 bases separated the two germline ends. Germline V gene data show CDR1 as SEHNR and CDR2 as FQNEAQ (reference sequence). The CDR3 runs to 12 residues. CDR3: CASSPGQFEAFF. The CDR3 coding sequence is TGTGCCAGCAGCCCCGGACAGTTTGAAGCTTTCTTT.

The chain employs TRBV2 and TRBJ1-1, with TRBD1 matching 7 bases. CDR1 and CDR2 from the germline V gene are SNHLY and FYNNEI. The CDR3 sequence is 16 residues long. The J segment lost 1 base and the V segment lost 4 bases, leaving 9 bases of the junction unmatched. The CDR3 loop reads CASSVRGLSRNTEAFF. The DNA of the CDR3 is TGTGCCAGCAGTGTAAGGGGGCTTTCCAGGAACACTGAAGCTTTCTTT.

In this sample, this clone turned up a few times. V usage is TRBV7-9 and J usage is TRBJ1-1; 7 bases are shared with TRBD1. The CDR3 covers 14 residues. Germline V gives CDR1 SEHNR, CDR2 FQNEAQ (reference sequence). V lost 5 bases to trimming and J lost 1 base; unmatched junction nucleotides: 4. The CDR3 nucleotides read TGTGCCAGCAGCCCCTGGACAGGGAACACTGAAGCTTTCTTT. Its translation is CASSPWTGNTEAFF.

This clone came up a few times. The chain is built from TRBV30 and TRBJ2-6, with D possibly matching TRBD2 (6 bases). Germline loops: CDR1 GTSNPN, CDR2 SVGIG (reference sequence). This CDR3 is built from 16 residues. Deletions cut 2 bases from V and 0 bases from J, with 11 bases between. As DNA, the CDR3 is TGTGCCTGGAGTAATGGGGAGGTCTCTGGGGCCAACGTCCTGACTTTC. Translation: CAWSNGEVSGANVLTF.

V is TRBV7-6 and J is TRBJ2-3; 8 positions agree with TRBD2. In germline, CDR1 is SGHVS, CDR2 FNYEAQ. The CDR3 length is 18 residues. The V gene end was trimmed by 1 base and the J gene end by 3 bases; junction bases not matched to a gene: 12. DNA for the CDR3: TGTGCCAGCAGCTTAGGGTGGTGGAGCGGGGGAAAAACAGATACGCAGTATTTT. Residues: CASSLGWWSGGKTDTQYF.

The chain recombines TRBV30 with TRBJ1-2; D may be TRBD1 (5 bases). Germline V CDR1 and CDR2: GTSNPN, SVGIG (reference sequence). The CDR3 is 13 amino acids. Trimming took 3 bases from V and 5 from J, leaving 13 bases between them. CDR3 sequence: CAWRADSRYGYTF. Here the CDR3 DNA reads TGTGCCTGGAGGGCCGACAGTCGATATGGCTACACCTTC.

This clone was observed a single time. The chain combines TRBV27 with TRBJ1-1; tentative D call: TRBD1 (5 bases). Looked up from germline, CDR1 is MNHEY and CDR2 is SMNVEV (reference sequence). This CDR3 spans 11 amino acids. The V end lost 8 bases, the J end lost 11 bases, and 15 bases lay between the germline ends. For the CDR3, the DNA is TGTGCCAGCGGGTTACAGGAGATCGCTTTCTTT. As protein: CASGLQEIAFF.

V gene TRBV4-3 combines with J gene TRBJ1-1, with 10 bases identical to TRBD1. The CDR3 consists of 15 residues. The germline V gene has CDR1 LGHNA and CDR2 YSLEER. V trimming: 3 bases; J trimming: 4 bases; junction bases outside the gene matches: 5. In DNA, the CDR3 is TGCGCCAGCAGCCAGCCCTGGGACAGGGGCACTGAAGCTTTCTTT. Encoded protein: CASSQPWDRGTEAFF.

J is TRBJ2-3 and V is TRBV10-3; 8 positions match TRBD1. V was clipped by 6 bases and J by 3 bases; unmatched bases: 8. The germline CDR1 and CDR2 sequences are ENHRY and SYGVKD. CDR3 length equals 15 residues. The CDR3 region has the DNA TGTGCCATCAGAAGACAGGGGTTTGGGACAGATACGCAGTATTTT. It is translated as CAIRRQGFGTDTQYF.

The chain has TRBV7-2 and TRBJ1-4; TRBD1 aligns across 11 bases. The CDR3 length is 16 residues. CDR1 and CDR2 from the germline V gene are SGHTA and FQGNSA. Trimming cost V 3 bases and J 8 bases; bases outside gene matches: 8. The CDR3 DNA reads TGTGCCAGCAGCTTGAGGGCCGGGACAGGGGGGGAAAAACTGTTTTTT. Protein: CASSLRAGTGGEKLFF.

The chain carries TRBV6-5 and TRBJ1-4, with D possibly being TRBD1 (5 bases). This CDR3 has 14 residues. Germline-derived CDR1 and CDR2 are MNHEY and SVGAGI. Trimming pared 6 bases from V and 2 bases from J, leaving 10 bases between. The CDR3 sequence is CASSQTATNEKLFF. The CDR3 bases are TGTGCCAGCAGCCAGACAGCCACTAATGAAAAACTGTTTTTT.

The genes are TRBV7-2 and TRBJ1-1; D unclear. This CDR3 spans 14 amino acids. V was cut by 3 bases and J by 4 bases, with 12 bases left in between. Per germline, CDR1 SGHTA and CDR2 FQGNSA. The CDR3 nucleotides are TGTGCCAGCAGCTTCAGCTTGGGGAGCACTGAAGCTTTCTTT. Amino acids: CASSFSLGSTEAFF.

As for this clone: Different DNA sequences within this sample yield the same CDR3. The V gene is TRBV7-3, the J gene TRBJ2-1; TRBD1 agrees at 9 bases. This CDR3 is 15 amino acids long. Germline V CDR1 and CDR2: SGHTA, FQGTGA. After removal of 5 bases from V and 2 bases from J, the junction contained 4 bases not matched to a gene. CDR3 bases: TGTGCCAGCAGCCCGGGACAGGGTACCTACAATGAGCAGTTCTTC. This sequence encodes CASSPGQGTYNEQFF.

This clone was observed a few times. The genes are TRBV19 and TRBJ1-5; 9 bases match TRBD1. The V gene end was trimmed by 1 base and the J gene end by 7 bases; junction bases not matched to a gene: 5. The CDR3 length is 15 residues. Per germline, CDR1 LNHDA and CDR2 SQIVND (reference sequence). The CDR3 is CASSIAPGTGQPQHF. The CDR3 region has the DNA TGTGCCAGTAGTATAGCCCCCGGGACAGGGCAGCCCCAGCATTTT.

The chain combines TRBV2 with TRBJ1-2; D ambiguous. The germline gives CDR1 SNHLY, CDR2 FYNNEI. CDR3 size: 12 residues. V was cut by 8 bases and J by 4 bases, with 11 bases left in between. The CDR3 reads CASGPNPYGYTF. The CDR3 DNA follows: TGTGCCAGCGGCCCGAACCCCTATGGCTACACCTTC.

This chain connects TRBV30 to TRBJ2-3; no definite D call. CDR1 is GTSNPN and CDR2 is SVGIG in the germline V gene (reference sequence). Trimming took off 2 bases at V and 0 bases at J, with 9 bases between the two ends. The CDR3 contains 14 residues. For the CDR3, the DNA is TGTGCCTGGAGTCGTGGGCAAAGCACAGATACGCAGTATTTT. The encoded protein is CAWSRGQSTDTQYF.

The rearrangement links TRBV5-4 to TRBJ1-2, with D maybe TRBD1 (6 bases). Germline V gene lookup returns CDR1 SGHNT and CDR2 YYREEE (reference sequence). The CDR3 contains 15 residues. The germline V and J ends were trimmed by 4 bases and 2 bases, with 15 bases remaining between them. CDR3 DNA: TGTGCCAGCAGCCCCGGACAGTACTCGAACTATGGCTACACCTTC. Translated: CASSPGQYSNYGYTF.

CDR3 bases: TGTGCCAGGCCCAAACGACAAGGATCTATAAATCAGCCCCAGCATTTT. It encodes CARPKRQGSINQPQHF. The chain recombines TRBV27 with TRBJ1-5; D ambiguous. CDR3 size: 16 residues. V lost 9 bases, J lost 4 bases, and 22 bases lay in between. Germline CDR1 and CDR2: MNHEY and SMNVEV (reference sequence).

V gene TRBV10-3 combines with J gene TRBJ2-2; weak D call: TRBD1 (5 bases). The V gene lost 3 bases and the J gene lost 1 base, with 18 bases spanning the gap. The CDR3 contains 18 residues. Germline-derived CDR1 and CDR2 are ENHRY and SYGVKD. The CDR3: CAISDPRGAIGNTGELFF. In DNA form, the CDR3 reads TGTGCCATCAGTGACCCTCGTGGGGCCATTGGGAACACCGGGGAGCTGTTTTTT.

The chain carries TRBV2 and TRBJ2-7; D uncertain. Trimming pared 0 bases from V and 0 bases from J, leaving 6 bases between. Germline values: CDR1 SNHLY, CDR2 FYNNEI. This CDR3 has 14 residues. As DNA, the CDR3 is TGTGCCAGCAGTGAAGCCCCCTTCTCCTACGAGCAGTACTTC. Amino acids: CASSEAPFSYEQYF.

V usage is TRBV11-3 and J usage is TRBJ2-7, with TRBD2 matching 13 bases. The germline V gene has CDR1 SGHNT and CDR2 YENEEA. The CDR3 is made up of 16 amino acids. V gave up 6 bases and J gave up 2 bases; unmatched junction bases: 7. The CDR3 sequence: CASRYLTSGGTYEQYF. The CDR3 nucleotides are TGTGCCAGCAGGTACCTGACTAGCGGGGGGACCTACGAGCAGTACTTC.

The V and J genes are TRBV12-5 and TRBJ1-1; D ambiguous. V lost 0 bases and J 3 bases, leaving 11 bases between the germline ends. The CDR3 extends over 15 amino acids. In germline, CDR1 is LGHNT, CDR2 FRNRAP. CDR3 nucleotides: TGTGCTAGTGGTTTGGTTACACCATATTACACTGAAGCTTTCTTT. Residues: CASGLVTPYYTEAFF.

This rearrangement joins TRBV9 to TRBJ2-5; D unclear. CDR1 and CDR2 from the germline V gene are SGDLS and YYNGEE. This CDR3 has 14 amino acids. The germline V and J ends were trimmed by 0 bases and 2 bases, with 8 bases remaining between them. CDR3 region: CASSVAEPQETQYF. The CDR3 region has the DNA TGTGCCAGCAGCGTAGCAGAACCACAAGAGACCCAGTACTTC.

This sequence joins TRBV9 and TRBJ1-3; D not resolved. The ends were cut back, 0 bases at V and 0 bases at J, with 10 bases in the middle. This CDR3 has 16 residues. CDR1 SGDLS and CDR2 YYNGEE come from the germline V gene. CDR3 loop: CASSVAVSSSGNTIYF. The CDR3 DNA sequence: TGTGCCAGCAGCGTAGCTGTGTCTAGCTCTGGAAACACCATATATTTT.

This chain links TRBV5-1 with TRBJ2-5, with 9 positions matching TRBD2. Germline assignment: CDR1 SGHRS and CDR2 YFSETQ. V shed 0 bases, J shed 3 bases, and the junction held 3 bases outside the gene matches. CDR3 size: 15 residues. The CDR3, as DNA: TGCGCCAGCAGCTTGGGGGCTAGCGGGGAAGAGACCCAGTACTTC. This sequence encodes CASSLGASGEETQYF. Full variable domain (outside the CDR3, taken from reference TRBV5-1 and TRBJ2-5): KAGVTQTPRYLIKTRGQQVTLSCSPISGHRSVSWYQQTPGQGLQFLFEYFSETQRNKGNFPGRFSGRQFSNSRSEMNVSTLELGDSALYLCASSLGASGEETQYFGPGTRLLVL.